This is a list of T cell receptor beta chains from one sample in a study of Ad26.COV2.S vaccination and SARS-CoV-2 variants. Here immunoSEQ multiplex PCR was the method, and the copy in TCRdb shows in-frame clones only, minus some. Of hundreds of thousands of clones listed, about 88% are singletons. This specimen consisted of peripheral blood, obtained in a trial of Ad26.COV2.S vaccine versus placebo. These receptors all stem from a person between 18 and 65 years old who received the Ad26.COV2.S COVID-19 vaccine or a placebo. CDR3s include the opening cysteine and the closing phenylalanine or tryptophan. A D gene is named only where the DNA matches it firmly. Clone size is stated in some rows and not others, as once, few, many or a class when expanded.

cdr3_nt: TGTGCCAGCAGCTCAACCGGGACAGGACGTTACGAGCAGTACTTC
cdr3_aa: CASSSTGTGRYEQYF
v_call: TRBV5-5
clone_size: few
d_call: TRBD1
j_call: TRBJ2-7

cdr3_nt: TGTGCCAGCAGACTAGGGGGCTCGGTCTCCTACGAGCAGTACTTC
cdr3_aa: CASRLGGSVSYEQYF
v_call: TRBV28
clone_size: NA
d_call: TRBD1
j_call: TRBJ2-7

cdr3_nt: TGTGCCAGCAGCAGAAACGGCGGGGGGGTCATGAATGAGCAGTTCTTC
cdr3_aa: CASSRNGGGVMNEQFF
v_call: TRBV7-2
clone_size: NA
d_call: TRBD2
j_call: TRBJ2-1

cdr3_nt: TGTGCCAGCAGCTTAGGACTAGCGGAGGTTTCCTACGAGCAGTACTTC
cdr3_aa: CASSLGLAEVSYEQYF
v_call: TRBV7-9
clone_size: few
d_call: TRBD2
j_call: TRBJ2-7

cdr3_nt: TGTGCCAGCAGCGGGGGGACAGGATATGGCTACACCTTC
cdr3_aa: CASSGGTGYGYTF
v_call: TRBV9
clone_size: NA
d_call: TRBD1
j_call: TRBJ1-2

cdr3_nt: TGTGCCAGCAGACCCGTCAACCAGAATTCACCCCTCCACTTT
cdr3_aa: CASRPVNQNSPLHF
v_call: TRBV6-5
clone_size: once
d_call: NA
j_call: TRBJ1-6

cdr3_nt: TGCGCCAGCAGCGTGACCCCGGGACGGTATGAAAAACTGTTTTTT
cdr3_aa: CASSVTPGRYEKLFF
v_call: TRBV5-1
clone_size: NA
d_call: NA
j_call: TRBJ1-4

cdr3_nt: TGTGCCAGCAGTGACTCAAGCGGGGGGGCCAATGAGCAGTTCTTC
cdr3_aa: CASSDSSGGANEQFF
v_call: TRBV6-4
clone_size: NA
d_call: TRBD2
j_call: TRBJ2-1

cdr3_nt: TGTGCCAGCAGTTACGGGGGACATCCTCTGTTCACCTTC
cdr3_aa: CASSYGGHPLFTF
v_call: TRBV6-5
clone_size: NA
d_call: NA
j_call: TRBJ1-2

cdr3_nt: TGTGCCAGTAGTGATGATGCGAATTCACCCCTCCACTTT
cdr3_aa: CASSDDANSPLHF
v_call: TRBV19
clone_size: NA
d_call: NA
j_call: TRBJ1-6

cdr3_nt: TGTGCCAGCAGCTCGGACCTAAACACTGAAGCTTTCTTT
cdr3_aa: CASSSDLNTEAFF
v_call: TRBV9
clone_size: NA
d_call: NA
j_call: TRBJ1-1

cdr3_nt: TGCGCCAGCAGCCAACGACCCAGGGGAGCTAACTATGGCTACACCTTC
cdr3_aa: CASSQRPRGANYGYTF
v_call: TRBV4-3
clone_size: NA
d_call: NA
j_call: TRBJ1-2

cdr3_nt: TGTGCCAGCAGCTTACGGAATTCGGGGGGCTTTCCCGGGGAGCTGTTTTTT
cdr3_aa: CASSLRNSGGFPGELFF
v_call: TRBV7-9
clone_size: NA
d_call: NA
j_call: TRBJ2-2

cdr3_nt: TGTGCCAGCAGTTACTCGACGCCTATGAACACTGAAGCTTTCTTT
cdr3_aa: CASSYSTPMNTEAFF
v_call: TRBV6-5
clone_size: NA
d_call: NA
j_call: TRBJ1-1

cdr3_nt: TGTGCCAGCAGAACTACGTACTCAGGGGGGAACACTGAAGCTTTCTTT
cdr3_aa: CASRTTYSGGNTEAFF
v_call: TRBV6-6
clone_size: NA
d_call: TRBD1
j_call: TRBJ1-1

cdr3_nt: TGTGCCAGCAGCTTAGGCCTACCCGGCACCGGGGAGCTGTTTTTT
cdr3_aa: CASSLGLPGTGELFF
v_call: TRBV7-2
clone_size: NA
d_call: NA
j_call: TRBJ2-2

cdr3_nt: TGTGCCAGCAGCTCCCGGACTAGCGGGGGAACCGAGCAGTACTTC
cdr3_aa: CASSSRTSGGTEQYF
v_call: TRBV11-2
clone_size: NA
d_call: TRBD2
j_call: TRBJ2-7

cdr3_nt: TGTGCCAGCAGCCTGGGGACTACGGAGACCCAGTACTTC
cdr3_aa: CASSLGTTETQYF
v_call: TRBV7-3
clone_size: NA
d_call: TRBD2
j_call: TRBJ2-5

cdr3_nt: TGTGCCAGCAGCCCCCGCAGCGCCCTTTACAATGAGCAGTTCTTC
cdr3_aa: CASSPRSALYNEQFF
v_call: TRBV7-3
clone_size: NA
d_call: NA
j_call: TRBJ2-1

cdr3_nt: TGTGCCAGCAGTTTCGGTGATTCACCCCTCCACTTT
cdr3_aa: CASSFGDSPLHF
v_call: TRBV27
clone_size: few
d_call: NA
j_call: TRBJ1-6

cdr3_nt: TGTGCCAGCAGCCAAGATCCGTTAACAGGACTTGCAACTAATGAAAAACTGTTTTTT
cdr3_aa: CASSQDPLTGLATNEKLFF
v_call: TRBV3-1/TRBV3-2
clone_size: few
d_call: NA
j_call: TRBJ1-4

cdr3_nt: TGTGCCAGCAGTACCCAGACGGACTACACCGGGGAGCTGTTTTTT
cdr3_aa: CASSTQTDYTGELFF
v_call: TRBV25-1
clone_size: NA
d_call: NA
j_call: TRBJ2-2

cdr3_nt: TGTGCCAGCAGCAACAGGGCCACCGGGGAGCTGTTTTTT
cdr3_aa: CASSNRATGELFF
v_call: TRBV6-4
clone_size: once
d_call: NA
j_call: TRBJ2-2

cdr3_nt: TGTGCCAGCAGTTGGGACCGGAGCTCCTACAATGAGCAGTTCTTC
cdr3_aa: CASSWDRSSYNEQFF
v_call: TRBV28
clone_size: once
d_call: NA
j_call: TRBJ2-1

cdr3_nt: TGCGCCAGCAGCACAGACTCCTACGAGCAGTACTTC
cdr3_aa: CASSTDSYEQYF
v_call: TRBV5-1
clone_size: NA
d_call: NA
j_call: TRBJ2-7

cdr3_nt: TGTGCCAGCAGCTTGCAGCCCGACTATGGCTACACCTTC
cdr3_aa: CASSLQPDYGYTF
v_call: TRBV7-6
clone_size: NA
d_call: NA
j_call: TRBJ1-2

cdr3_nt: TGTGCCAGCAGTTATGCTGCTGGGGGAGGTCAGCCCCAGCATTTT
cdr3_aa: CASSYAAGGGQPQHF
v_call: TRBV27
clone_size: NA
d_call: NA
j_call: TRBJ1-5

cdr3_nt: TGTGCCAGCAGTTTCCGGGACAACCATCAGCCCCAGCATTTT
cdr3_aa: CASSFRDNHQPQHF
v_call: TRBV27
clone_size: once
d_call: NA
j_call: TRBJ1-5

cdr3_nt: TGTGCCAGCAGCTTGGTTGGCCCAGCGAACACTGAAGCTTTCTTT
cdr3_aa: CASSLVGPANTEAFF
v_call: TRBV5-4
clone_size: NA
d_call: NA
j_call: TRBJ1-1

cdr3_nt: TGTGCCAGCAGCTTCAGGGCCCCCAACACTGAAGCTTTCTTT
cdr3_aa: CASSFRAPNTEAFF
v_call: TRBV7-9
clone_size: NA
d_call: NA
j_call: TRBJ1-1

cdr3_nt: TGTGCCAGCTCAACACGACAGGGGATCTCTGGAAACACCATATATTTT
cdr3_aa: CASSTRQGISGNTIYF
v_call: TRBV18
clone_size: once
d_call: TRBD1
j_call: TRBJ1-3

cdr3_nt: TGTGCCAGCGGGGGAAGGTTGGATGAAGCTTTCTTT
cdr3_aa: CASGGRLDEAFF
v_call: TRBV2
clone_size: NA
d_call: NA
j_call: TRBJ1-1

cdr3_nt: TGCGCCTCCAGAAGGGGGGCCGGGGATGAGCAGTTCTTC
cdr3_aa: CASRRGAGDEQFF
v_call: TRBV5-1
clone_size: NA
d_call: NA
j_call: TRBJ2-1

cdr3_nt: TGCGCCAGCAGCCAACAGACAGGGATCGGCTATGGCTACACCTTC
cdr3_aa: CASSQQTGIGYGYTF
v_call: TRBV4-3
clone_size: few
d_call: TRBD1
j_call: TRBJ1-2

cdr3_nt: TGCGCCAGCAGCCTACAGGGGGGAAACACCGGGGAGCTGTTTTTT
cdr3_aa: CASSLQGGNTGELFF
v_call: TRBV4-1
clone_size: NA
d_call: TRBD1
j_call: TRBJ2-2

cdr3_nt: TGCGCCAGCAGCTCCAACGTGGGCGGGAGCTCCTACAATGAGCAGTTCTTC
cdr3_aa: CASSSNVGGSSYNEQFF
v_call: TRBV5-1
clone_size: NA
d_call: TRBD2
j_call: TRBJ2-1

cdr3_nt: TGTGCCAGCAACGCAGGGGGTGGCACAGATACGCAGTATTTT
cdr3_aa: CASNAGGGTDTQYF
v_call: TRBV7-9
clone_size: NA
d_call: TRBD1
j_call: TRBJ2-3

cdr3_nt: TGCGCCAGCAGTTGGTCCGAGGGGAACACCATATATTTT
cdr3_aa: CASSWSEGNTIYF
v_call: TRBV4-3
clone_size: NA
d_call: NA
j_call: TRBJ1-3

cdr3_nt: TGTGCCATCAGTGAGTCTAGTTTCTCTGGAAACACCATATATTTT
cdr3_aa: CAISESSFSGNTIYF
v_call: TRBV10-3
clone_size: NA
d_call: NA
j_call: TRBJ1-3

cdr3_nt: TGCGCCAGCAGCTTGAGGACAGGGGCCCCCTACGAGCAGTACTTC
cdr3_aa: CASSLRTGAPYEQYF
v_call: TRBV5-1
clone_size: NA
d_call: TRBD1
j_call: TRBJ2-7

cdr3_nt: TGTGCCAGCAGCCTCAGAGATACGCAGTATTTT
cdr3_aa: CASSLRDTQYF
v_call: TRBV7-9
clone_size: NA
d_call: NA
j_call: TRBJ2-3

cdr3_nt: TGTGCCAGCAGCACAACGGACAGGCCCGGTAAGACCCAGTACTTC
cdr3_aa: CASSTTDRPGKTQYF
v_call: TRBV9
clone_size: NA
d_call: TRBD1
j_call: TRBJ2-5

cdr3_nt: TGCGCCAGCAGCTACGGGACAGGGGAGGAGTATGGCTACACCTTC
cdr3_aa: CASSYGTGEEYGYTF
v_call: TRBV5-1
clone_size: NA
d_call: TRBD1
j_call: TRBJ1-2

cdr3_nt: TGTGCCAGCAGCCGAGGGGGGCAAGAGACCCAGTACTTC
cdr3_aa: CASSRGGQETQYF
v_call: TRBV7-9
clone_size: NA
d_call: NA
j_call: TRBJ2-5

cdr3_nt: TGTGCCAGCAGCCGGGTGTATCCTGGAAACACCATATATTTT
cdr3_aa: CASSRVYPGNTIYF
v_call: TRBV11-2
clone_size: NA
d_call: NA
j_call: TRBJ1-3

cdr3_nt: TGTGCCAGCAGTTACTTCGGGAGGGGGAAATACAATGAGCAGTTCTTC
cdr3_aa: CASSYFGRGKYNEQFF
v_call: TRBV6-2/TRBV6-3
clone_size: NA
d_call: TRBD2
j_call: TRBJ2-1